This T cell receptor beta chain was retrieved from a study of breast tumors, draining lymph nodes, adjacent tissues. General observations from the study: Most tumor T cells seemingly derive from lymph node, then expand in tumor.

MiXCR, run by TCRdb on the multiplex PCR reads, gives a single entry per CDR3 protein. Seen here are around 130,000 distinct CDR3 sequences, just under 20% observed once, and the top ten hold 3% to 4%. This clonotype was seen many times. Its target is unknown. CDR3 size: 14 residues. Germline CDR1 is SGHAT and CDR2 is FQNNGV. Trimming left V 3 bases short and J 8 bases short, with 11 bases between. Breast cancer patients provided tissue from their axillary draining lymph nodes. The chain has TRBV11-2 and TRBJ1-6; no clear D. Sequenced: axillary lymph node tissue. The clonotype originates from a female donor with breast cancer. Some clones in this sample may be carry-over from other donors' samples. In DNA form, the CDR3 reads TGTGCCAGCAGCTTCCGCAGTCTTGATTCACCCCTCCACTTT. It codes for CASSFRSLDSPLHF.